Sequencing of this TCR beta chain was carried out in a study of post-analysis software for immune sequencing data (dated by TCRdb to 2015 to 2017). About the full investigation: Disease courses on record covered relapsing-remitting, secondary progressive and progressive-relapsing multiple sclerosis, though some patients had no subtype annotation. The patient repertoires were compared against 11 previously published healthy control repertoires obtained from donors aged roughly 6 to 28 years. A subset of samples was prepared in parallel using single-end sample barcoding, then pooled and co-amplified after Illumina adapter ligation. Beyond this particular receptor, the publication reports: The multiple sclerosis patient group was slightly younger than the control group. Compared with controls, multiple sclerosis patients had significantly lower normalized Chao1 diversity, a finding suggesting substantial peripheral T-cell clonal expansion. Roughly 5 TRBV segments, including TRBV5-6, TRBV5-1 and TRBV20-1, were significantly more frequent in patients than controls. Direct clustering with F measure showed strong co-clustering of samples prepared in the same batch, prompting a batch-effect correction.

Preparation of the library involved PCR. Instrument used: Illumina HiSeq 2500. To reduce PCR and sequencing biases, unique molecular identifiers were built into the TCR beta cDNA libraries. Every 1 to 10 million input T cells yielded around 500,000 cDNA molecules, meaning each molecule approximated one T cell. The same protocol used for the earlier healthy control dataset was applied to prepare and sequence the patient libraries. Within a given batch, samples were prepared together, multiplexed and sequenced on the same HiSeq lane. Per the source publication's procedure: MIGEC handled the raw barcoded reads, throwing out single-read molecular identifier groups before consensus assembly and CDR3 extraction. Clonotype tables were post-analysed with VDJtools, normalizing diversity by down-sampling all datasets to the smallest sample size. In repertoire overlap clustering, CDR3 amino acid sequences, but not nucleotide sequences, were matched to correct batch-related cross-sample contamination. The public sequencing data were trimmed at Q25 with fastp and processed into clonotypes with MiXCR by TCRdb, which kept only in-frame beta chains. Entries are consolidated by CDR3 protein sequence, retaining the most common genes and DNA. The V and J calls reflect TCRdb's pipeline rather than the authors' work. The sample profile shows some 690,000 distinct CDR3 sequences; roughly three fifths of them were found once. Approximately 11% of the sample is in the top ten clones.

To demonstrate the VDJtools post-analysis software, TCR beta repertoires were profiled from the peripheral blood of over ten young patients with multiple sclerosis. The multiple sclerosis patients were children and adolescents between about 6 and 16 years of age. This clonotype was detected only a few times. The antigen it binds to is not known. A read error may produce the germline difference seen at one junction end. As encoded in the germline V gene, CDR1 is MRHNA while CDR2 is SNTAGT. Its CDR3 holds 17 amino acids, cysteine through phenylalanine. Only the CDR3 region is kept as DNA, spanning 51 bases read in frame from base 1.

The receptor's source is a girl aged 2 to 9 with multiple sclerosis. The sample was blood. This chain joins TRBV6-4 to TRBJ2-6; 10 nucleotides in the junction match TRBD2. The CDR3 in this case is CASSASGGSSGANVLTF. The DNA reads as follows: TGTGCCAGCAGTGCTAGCGGGGGATCCTCTGGGGCCAACGTCCTGACTTTT.